This record looks at one TCR beta chain sequence and its context. CDR3 length: 13 amino acids. The germline V gene encodes CDR1 SGHRS and CDR2 YFSETQ. With 2 bases clipped from V and 6 bases from J, the junction kept 2 bases outside the gene matches. The data were taken from a study of blood T cell repertoires in COVID-19. Whole-study context: Sites across the United States, Italy and Spain contributed samples from acute and convalescent COVID-19. PBMCs, B-cell-depleted T cells, or T cells provided the cDNA or gDNA that made up the material.

Under the authors' procedure: Estimation of nucleated cell counts was performed using reference gene primer amplification. Assay: immunoSEQ multiplex PCR; the TCRdb copy retains only in-frame clones and omits some. The V and J calls and clone size are taken from that table; D and trimming were inferred from the DNA. The sample lists fewer than 100,000 clones; 80% were seen once. The sample taken for sequencing was peripheral blood. This TCR came from a woman in her seventies with acute or convalescent COVID-19. The chain joins TRBV5-1 to TRBJ1-2; 9 nucleotides line up with TRBD1. CDR3 residues: CASSFGTGHGYTF. Here the CDR3 DNA reads TGCGCCAGCAGCTTCGGGACAGGGCATGGCTACACCTTC.